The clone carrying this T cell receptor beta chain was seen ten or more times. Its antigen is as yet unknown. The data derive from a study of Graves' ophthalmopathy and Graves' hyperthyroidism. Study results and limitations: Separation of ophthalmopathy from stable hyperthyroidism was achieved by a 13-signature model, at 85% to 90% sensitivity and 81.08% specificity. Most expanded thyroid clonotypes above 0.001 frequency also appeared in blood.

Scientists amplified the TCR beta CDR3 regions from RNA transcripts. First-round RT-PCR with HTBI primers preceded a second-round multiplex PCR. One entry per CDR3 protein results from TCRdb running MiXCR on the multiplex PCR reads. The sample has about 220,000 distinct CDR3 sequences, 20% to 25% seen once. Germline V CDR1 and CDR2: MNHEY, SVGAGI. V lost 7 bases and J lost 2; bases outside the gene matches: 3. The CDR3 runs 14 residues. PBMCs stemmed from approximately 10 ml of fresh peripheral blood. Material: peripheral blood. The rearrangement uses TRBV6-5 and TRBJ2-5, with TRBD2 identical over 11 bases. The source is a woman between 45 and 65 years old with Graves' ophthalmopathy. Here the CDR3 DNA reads TGTGCCAGCACCCTAGCGGGAGGACAAGAGACCCAGTACTTC. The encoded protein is CASTLAGGQETQYF.